The entry that follows covers one TCR beta chain sequence. Donors were grouped by their self-reported clinical history. Two negative PCRs, clearance, or symptom resolution characterized the recovered Cohort 3 donors. Germline V gene sequence: CDR1 LNHNV, CDR2 YYDKDF (reference sequence). The CDR3 is 17 amino acids. After removal of 3 bases from V and 6 bases from J, the junction contained 14 bases not matched to a gene. The sample comes from a study of blood T cell repertoires in COVID-19. About the study: Sites in the United States, Italy and Spain provided acute and convalescent COVID-19 samples. T cells, B-cell-depleted T cells, or PBMCs supplied cDNA or gDNA.

The protocol was immunoSEQ multiplex PCR, while the TCRdb copy is restricted to in-frame clones and leaves out a portion. The repertoire holds approximately 300,000 clones, more than 90% seen once, with around 18% in the top ten. This TCR came from a woman aged 25 to 39 who had recovered from COVID-19. The chain has TRBV15 and TRBJ2-5; 9 nucleotides align to TRBD2. The sequenced sample was PBMCs or T cells enriched from blood (not recorded which). The CDR3, as DNA: TGTGCCACCAGCAGGCCCGAACGGGCGGGGGGGCCGAAGACCCAGTACTTC. It is translated as CATSRPERAGGPKTQYF.